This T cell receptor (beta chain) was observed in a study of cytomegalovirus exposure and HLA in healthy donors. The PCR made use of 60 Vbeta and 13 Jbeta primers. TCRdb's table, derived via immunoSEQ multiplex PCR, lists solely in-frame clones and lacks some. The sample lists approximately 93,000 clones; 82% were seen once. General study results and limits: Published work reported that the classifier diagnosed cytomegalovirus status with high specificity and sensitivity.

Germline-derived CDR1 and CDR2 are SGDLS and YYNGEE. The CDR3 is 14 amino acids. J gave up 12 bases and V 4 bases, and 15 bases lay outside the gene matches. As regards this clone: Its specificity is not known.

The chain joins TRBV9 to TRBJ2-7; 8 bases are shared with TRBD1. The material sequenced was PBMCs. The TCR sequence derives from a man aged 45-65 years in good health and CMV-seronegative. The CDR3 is CASSFHPGTGELYF. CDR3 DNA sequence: TGTGCCAGCAGCTTCCACCCGGGGACAGGCGAACTGTACTTC.